What follows describes a single TCR beta chain. Its cognate antigen is unknown. The data were obtained in a study of T cells expressing NK-cell markers. The CDR3 spans 14 residues. Looked up from germline, CDR1 is SGHRS and CDR2 is YFSETQ. The authors generated TCR beta cDNA through 5'RACE template switching with UMIs. One entry per CDR3 protein, without DNA, is what TCRdb gives after re-calling the 5' RACE reads. The repertoire shows 300,000 to 450,000 distinct CDR3 sequences; the top ten hold under 6.5%. Findings and caveats of the study: Top CD8+ clonotypes included the dominant CD3+CD56+NKG2C+ clonotypes in 5 or 6 donors.

The chain has TRBV5-1 and TRBJ2-7. The clonotype originates from a man aged 18-69 years in good health. Source material: blood T cells: a sorted CD56 or NKG2C T cell subset, CD4+ or CD8+ T cells, or bulk PBMC T cells (not recorded which). This CDR3 reads CASSALTGSYEQYF.